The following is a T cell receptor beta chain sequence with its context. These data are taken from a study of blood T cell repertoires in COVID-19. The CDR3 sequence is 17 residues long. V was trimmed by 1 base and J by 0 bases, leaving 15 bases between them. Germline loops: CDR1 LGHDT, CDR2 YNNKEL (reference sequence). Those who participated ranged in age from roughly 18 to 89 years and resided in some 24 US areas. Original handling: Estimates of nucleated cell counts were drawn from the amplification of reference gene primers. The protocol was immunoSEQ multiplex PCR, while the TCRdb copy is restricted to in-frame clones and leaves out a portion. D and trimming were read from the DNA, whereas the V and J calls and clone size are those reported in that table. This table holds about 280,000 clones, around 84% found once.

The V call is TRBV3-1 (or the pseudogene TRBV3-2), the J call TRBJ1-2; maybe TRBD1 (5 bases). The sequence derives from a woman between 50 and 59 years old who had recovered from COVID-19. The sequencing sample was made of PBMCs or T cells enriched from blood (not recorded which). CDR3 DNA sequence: TGTGCCAGCAGCCAAGTGTTTCGGGGGAAAGCTAACTATGGCTACACCTTC. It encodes CASSQVFRGKANYGYTF.